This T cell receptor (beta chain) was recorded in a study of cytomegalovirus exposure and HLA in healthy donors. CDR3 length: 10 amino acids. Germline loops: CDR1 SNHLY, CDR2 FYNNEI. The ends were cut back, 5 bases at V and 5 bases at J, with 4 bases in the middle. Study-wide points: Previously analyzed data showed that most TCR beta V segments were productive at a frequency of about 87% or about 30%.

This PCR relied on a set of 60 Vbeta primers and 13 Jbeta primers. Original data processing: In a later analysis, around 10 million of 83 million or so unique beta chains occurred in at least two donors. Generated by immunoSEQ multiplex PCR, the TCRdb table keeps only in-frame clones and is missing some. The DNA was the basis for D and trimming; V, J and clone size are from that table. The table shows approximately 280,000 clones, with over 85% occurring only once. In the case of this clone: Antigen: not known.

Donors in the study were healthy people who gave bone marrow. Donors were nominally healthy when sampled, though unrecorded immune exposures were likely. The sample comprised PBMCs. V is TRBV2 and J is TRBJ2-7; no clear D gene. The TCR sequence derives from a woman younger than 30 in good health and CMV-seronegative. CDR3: CASSQDEQYF. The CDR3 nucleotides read TGTGCCAGCAGTCAGGACGAGCAGTACTTC.